The present TCR beta chain was sequenced within a study of T cell responses to AZD1222 COVID-19 vaccine. Study findings and constraints: Among vaccine-associated CD4 TCRs, coverage spanned spike, with dominance at 160-218 and 743-854. Unmutated variant regions are reportedly targeted by nearly half of spike-specific TCRs. Mostly white British, mostly female donors; authors suggested clonal diversity may be underestimated.

Clones were sequenced by immunoSEQ multiplex PCR, and TCRdb holds only the in-frame ones, with some missing. The sample contains approximately 88,000 clones, 70% to 80% of which appear only once. Germline values: CDR1 LGHNA, CDR2 YSLEER. V shed 4 bases, J shed 5 bases, and the junction held 4 bases outside the gene matches. The CDR3 has 14 amino acids. As to this clone: Its antigen is not identified.

The material sequenced was peripheral blood, taken on day 0 of AZD1222 vaccination. The V and J genes are TRBV4-3 and TRBJ1-4; 7 bases map to TRBD1. This receptor was identified in an adult in good health. For the CDR3, the DNA is TGCGCCAGCAGCCCCGAGGACAGGAATGAAAAACTGTTTTTT. This gives the protein CASSPEDRNEKLFF.